The 11 T cell receptor beta chains listed next were all sequenced from one sample in a study of regulatory T cells in long-lasting Graves disease. TCR beta libraries were built with iRepertoire HTBI primers and Arm-PCR of CDR3 regions. TCRdb itself ran the multiplex PCR reads through MiXCR, one entry per CDR3 protein. In the table there are more than 300,000 distinct CDR3 sequences, around a fifth of which are singletons. Time point reported: persistent/refractory GD, antithyroid drugs over 5 years with positive TRAb. The TCR library used RNA extracted from PBMCs. The sequenced sample was peripheral blood mononuclear cells (PBMCs), obtained when the disease was refractory, from a patient treated with antithyroid drugs. These receptors came from a female donor with Graves disease.

This clonotype was detected ten times or more. The J gene is TRBJ1-6, the V gene TRBV27; D unclear. V shed 1 base and J shed 7 bases, with 26 bases lying between them. This CDR3 has 20 amino acids. Per the germline V gene, CDR1 is MNHEY and CDR2 is SMNVEV (reference sequence). CDR3 in DNA: TGTGCCAGCAGTTTATTTCTCGGGGTTTCTGGAGGAGCGCGGAATTCACCCCTCCACTTT. This encodes CASSLFLGVSGGARNSPLHF.

A few counts support this clonotype. V is TRBV7-6 and J is TRBJ1-2; no firm D call. The CDR3 has 14 amino acids. V shed 6 bases and J shed 5 bases, with 16 bases lying between them. Germline loops: CDR1 SGHVS, CDR2 FNYEAQ. The CDR3 protein is CASSFPPGLYGYTF. The CDR3 coding sequence is TGTGCCAGCAGTTTTCCCCCGGGTCTTTATGGCTACACCTTC.

J is TRBJ2-5 and V is TRBV5-1; a possible D gene is TRBD2 (5 bases). Germline-derived CDR1 and CDR2 are SGHRS and YFSETQ. The CDR3 contains 11 residues. The V gene lost 7 bases and the J gene lost 5 bases, with 9 bases spanning the gap. In DNA form, the CDR3 reads TGCGCCAGCCACGGGGTGGAGACCCAGTACTTC. Its translation: CASHGVETQYF.

V gene TRBV20-1 combines with J gene TRBJ2-5; 9 bases map to TRBD1. This CDR3 has 14 amino acids. Trimming cost V 6 bases and J 4 bases; bases outside gene matches: 9. Germline CDR1 reads DFQATT; CDR2 reads SNEGSKA (reference sequence). In DNA, the CDR3 is TGCAGTGCCCCTCCGGGACAGGGACGAGAGACCCAGTACTTC. Protein sequence: CSAPPGQGRETQYF.

This clonotype has just a few counts. The chain's CDR3 is CASSFRLAEQETQYF. The CDR3 DNA sequence: TGTGCCAGCAGTTTCCGACTAGCGGAGCAAGAGACCCAGTACTTC. J is TRBJ2-5 and V is TRBV12-3 or TRBV12-4, with 9 positions matching TRBD2. CDR3 length: 15 amino acids. After removal of 3 bases from V and 2 bases from J, the junction contained 4 bases not matched to a gene.

In its sample, this clonotype was seen many times. The chain recombines TRBV15 with TRBJ2-5; D possibly corresponds to TRBD2 (6 bases). Trimming pared 8 bases from V and 2 bases from J, leaving 15 bases between. This CDR3 has 14 residues. Germline lookup yields CDR1 LNHNV and CDR2 YYDKDF (reference sequence). CDR3 sequence reads: CATGLALRQETQYF. The CDR3 DNA reads TGTGCCACCGGGCTAGCGTTAAGACAAGAGACCCAGTACTTC. Drawing the rest from reference TRBV15 and TRBJ2-5, the complete variable domain is DAMVIQNPRYQVTQFGKPVTLSCSQTLNHNVMYWYQQKSSQAPKLLFHYYDKDFNNEADTPDNFQSRRPNTSFCFLDIRSPGLGDTAMYLCATGLALRQETQYFGPGTRLLVL.

J is TRBJ2-3 and V is TRBV12-3 or TRBV12-4, with 11 positions matching TRBD2. CDR3 length: 17 residues. The V gene end was trimmed by 1 base and the J gene end by 2 bases; junction bases not matched to a gene: 5. CDR3 in amino acids: CASSLGLAGGLTDTQYF. Written as DNA, the CDR3 is TGTGCCAGCAGTTTAGGTCTAGCGGGGGGCCTCACAGATACGCAGTATTTT.

This clonotype came up many times. The chain combines TRBV11-2 with TRBJ2-7; D might be TRBD1 or TRBD2, each matching 5 bases. The germline V gene encodes CDR1 SGHAT and CDR2 FQNNGV. With 5 bases removed from V and 6 bases from J, the gap between germline ends came to 20 bases. The CDR3 runs to 15 residues. CDR3 sequence reads: CASSPPSLGTGEQYF. The CDR3 DNA sequence: TGTGCCAGCAGCCCCCCCTCACTAGGGACGGGCGAGCAGTACTTC.

This clonotype was counted ten times or more. This chain uses TRBV27 with TRBJ1-2; D might be TRBD1 (5 bases). Germline-derived CDR1 and CDR2 are MNHEY and SMNVEV (reference sequence). V lost 6 bases and J 2 bases, leaving 10 bases between the germline ends. CDR3 length equals 13 residues. In DNA form, the CDR3 reads TGTGCCAGCAGCTTAGCAGGGAACTATGGCTACACCTTC. Translated, it gives CASSLAGNYGYTF.

The chain joins TRBV7-2 to TRBJ2-5, with D perhaps matching TRBD1 (7 bases). This CDR3 is built from 15 residues. Germline lookup yields CDR1 SGHTA and CDR2 FQGNSA. Trimming took off 4 bases at V and 1 base at J, with 13 bases between the two ends. The CDR3 sequence is CASSSAGQRQETQYF. The DNA for the CDR3 is TGTGCCAGCAGCTCCGCGGGACAGCGCCAAGAGACCCAGTACTTC.

The chain links TRBV28 to TRBJ2-4, with D perhaps TRBD1 (5 bases). The V gene's germline CDR1 is MDHEN and CDR2 SYDVKM. This CDR3 contains 16 residues. V was cut by 6 bases and J by 2 bases, with 17 bases left in between. CDR3 nucleotides: TGTGCCAGCAGCCCCCCCGGACAAGCGACCAAAAACATTCAGTACTTC. This sequence encodes CASSPPGQATKNIQYF.